Described below is a single TCR beta chain sequence and its context. Its cognate antigen is unknown. An end of the junction does not agree with germline; a read error may underlie this. This CDR3 has 16 residues. Germline V gene data show CDR1 as SQVTM and CDR2 as ANQGSEA. The template was RNA from unsorted bulk tissue. The normal lung tissue was taken more than 3 cm from the tumor edge. TCRbeta libraries were built with three rounds of nested PCR, modified from ARM-PCR. TCRdb reprocessed the multiplex PCR reads with MiXCR, giving one entry per CDR3 protein. The sample contains more than 85,000 distinct CDR3 sequences, 60% to 80% of which appear only once. This record belongs to a study of tumor and adjacent non-tumor tissue in lung cancer. Study at large: The cohort had 12 to 13 adenocarcinoma, a couple of squamous cell and 1 small cell patients.

Points from the study as a whole: Top 100 clones took a larger repertoire share in normal lung. Tumor tissue had significantly higher TCR diversity than normal lung.

Sequenced input: distant non-tumor lung tissue. This chain connects TRBV29-1 to TRBJ2-1; the D gene is possibly TRBD1 (6 bases). This TCR was sampled from a man aged 60 to 75 with non-small cell lung cancer. In nucleotides, the CDR3 is TGCAGCGCTAACGAGGCCACACAGGGTGACATGGGCGAGCAGTTTTTC. Its translation: CSANEATQGDMGEQFF.